The next 11 T cell receptor beta chains were all read from a single sample in a study of blood T cell repertoires in COVID-19. Clones were read by immunoSEQ multiplex PCR, and TCRdb kept only the in-frame ones, dropping some. The sample includes 70,000 or so clones, less than 90% of them seen just once. The sequenced material came from peripheral blood. Every receptor here comes from a man aged 45-60 years with COVID-19, enrolled during active disease.

In its sample, this clone was seen a few times. J is TRBJ1-5 and V is TRBV6-5, with D tentatively TRBD1 (6 bases). V gave up 5 bases and J gave up 4 bases, with 15 bases separating them. The CDR3 extends over 15 amino acids. Germline loops: CDR1 MNHEY, CDR2 SVGAGI. This CDR3 reads CASSPRRGGNQPQHF. In DNA form, the CDR3 reads TGTGCCAGCAGTCCTCGCAGGGGAGGGAATCAGCCCCAGCATTTT.

The chain uses TRBV13 and TRBJ1-2, with 8 bases aligning to TRBD1. This CDR3 has 14 residues. CDR1 and CDR2 from the germline V gene are PRHDT and FYEKMQ (reference sequence). The ends lost 2 bases at V and 8 bases at J; junction bases unmatched: 7. CDR3 sequence (DNA): TGTGCCAGCAGCTTATTTCAGGGGGCGCAGGGCTACACCTTC. This sequence encodes CASSLFQGAQGYTF.

J is TRBJ2-5 and V is TRBV19, with TRBD2 matching over 7 bases. With V trimmed by 3 bases and J by 2 bases, 6 bases remained unmatched. Germline V gene lookup returns CDR1 LNHDA and CDR2 SQIVND (reference sequence). The CDR3 runs to 15 residues. CDR3: CASSIEGRGQETQYF. In nucleotides, the CDR3 is TGTGCCAGTAGTATCGAGGGGAGGGGACAAGAGACCCAGTACTTC.

The J gene is TRBJ2-2, the V gene TRBV5-1; TRBD2 aligns across 7 bases. V gave up 1 base and J gave up 3 bases; unmatched junction bases: 3. This CDR3 has 15 amino acids. CDR1 SGHRS and CDR2 YFSETQ come from the germline V gene. The CDR3 DNA reads TGCGCCAGCAGCTTGAGGGCGGGGGACACCGGGGAGCTGTTTTTT. It yields the protein CASSLRAGDTGELFF.

The V and J genes are TRBV19 and TRBJ2-7; 7 positions match TRBD1. J gave up 2 bases and V 6 bases, and 7 bases lay outside the gene matches. The CDR3 spans 14 residues. Germline V gene lookup returns CDR1 LNHDA and CDR2 SQIVND (reference sequence). The CDR3 spells CASSEGGLTYEQYF. CDR3 DNA sequence: TGTGCCAGTAGCGAAGGGGGCTTAACCTACGAGCAGTACTTC.

This clone was seen a handful of times. V and J are TRBV28 and TRBJ1-5, with unresolved D. The CDR3 has 14 residues. Between the trimmed V and J ends, which lost 2 bases and 7 bases, there was a span of 12 bases. The germline CDR1 and CDR2 sequences are MDHEN and SYDVKM. The CDR3 sequence: CASSLITGGQPQHF. The CDR3 DNA reads TGTGCCAGCAGTTTAATTACGGGAGGACAGCCCCAGCATTTT.

V gene TRBV4-2 combines with J gene TRBJ1-2; 11 nucleotides align to TRBD1. Germline loops: CDR1 LGHNA, CDR2 YNFKEQ. The CDR3 has 15 amino acids. V gave up 4 bases and J gave up 7 bases; unmatched junction bases: 8. CDR3 in amino acids: CASSPGQGAFLGYTF. The CDR3 DNA follows: TGTGCCAGCAGCCCCGGACAGGGGGCCTTCCTTGGCTACACCTTC.

The V call is TRBV28, the J call TRBJ1-2; D is possibly TRBD1 (5 bases). The CDR3 has 14 amino acids. CDR1 and CDR2 from the germline V gene are MDHEN and SYDVKM. The germline V and J ends were trimmed by 1 base and 6 bases, with 12 bases remaining between them. The CDR3 loop reads CASSLFPTGNGYTF. In nucleotides, the CDR3 is TGTGCCAGCAGTTTATTCCCCACAGGAAATGGCTACACCTTC.

The genes are TRBV11-2 and TRBJ2-3, with D maybe TRBD1 (7 bases). The V and J ends lost 7 bases and 10 bases respectively, with 18 bases between them. CDR1 and CDR2 (germline): SGHAT, FQNNGV. The CDR3 loop spans 13 amino acids. The CDR3 coding sequence is TGTGCCAGCACCCCCCAGGGGGGACCTTCGCAGTATTTT. Amino acid sequence: CASTPQGGPSQYF. The whole variable domain, remainder taken from reference TRBV11-2 and TRBJ2-3, is EAGVAQSPRYKIIEKRQSVAFWCNPISGHATLYWYQQILGQGPKLLIQFQNNGVVDDSQLPKDRFSAERLKGVDSTLKIQPAKLEDSAVYLCASTPQGGPSQYFGPGTRLTVL.

The J gene is TRBJ2-1, the V gene TRBV4-1; TRBD2 might be the D (5 bases). From germline, CDR1 is MGHRA and CDR2 YSYEKL. The CDR3 contains 16 residues. Trimming cost V 1 base and J 4 bases, with 14 bases left between them. The CDR3 reads CASSQVPGSPYNEQFF. The CDR3 DNA reads as TGCGCCAGCAGCCAAGTGCCGGGATCGCCTTACAATGAGCAGTTCTTC.

This clone was detected only once. The chain links TRBV7-8 to TRBJ1-1; 7 positions agree with TRBD1. Germline CDR1 SGHVS, CDR2 FQNEAQ. CDR3 size: 13 residues. V lost 3 bases and J lost 6; bases outside the gene matches: 4. The CDR3 loop is CASSFDRVAEAFF. DNA of the CDR3: TGTGCCAGCAGCTTCGACAGGGTGGCTGAAGCTTTCTTT.